This entry describes one T cell receptor (beta chain). Its antigen is currently unknown. The identical CDR3 is also encoded by other nucleotide sequences in the sample. This sample was taken from a study of T cell responses to AZD1222 COVID-19 vaccine. General study results and limits: The donors showed a predominance of white British ancestry and of females, with possible underestimation of clonal diversity. An increase in Spike-specific TCR breadth and depth was observed after two AZD1222 doses. Baseline seropositivity occurred in only six AZD1222 recipients. Across the whole spike, CD4 TCRs peaked at regions 160-218 and 743-854.

Sequencing used immunoSEQ multiplex PCR; TCRdb keeps in-frame clones, though not all of them. This sample yields about 140,000 clones, of which about 92% are seen a single time; roughly 3.1% belongs to the top ten. Sequencing used peripheral blood, obtained on day 0 of AZD1222 vaccination. The TCR sequence derives from an adult in good health.

This CDR3 is CASSFGGNTEAFF. CDR3 in DNA: TGTGCCAGCAGTTTCGGCGGCAACACTGAAGCTTTCTTT. The V call is TRBV27, the J call TRBJ1-1; D unclear. Germline V gene lookup returns CDR1 MNHEY and CDR2 SMNVEV (reference sequence). The CDR3 contains 13 residues. Trimming shortened V by 3 bases and J by 2 bases, and 7 bases separated the two germline ends.